This T cell receptor beta chain is drawn from a study of PD-1 blockade in classical Hodgkin lymphoma. Study-wide results and caveats: Excluded were patients who started nivolumab under 1 year after ASCT, a group that had lower diversity. Sources of repertoire differences remain undefined, possibly disease activity or prior therapy. Newly diagnosed patients were reported to start with lower TCR diversity than healthy donors.

Germline CDR1 is KGHSH and CDR2 is LQKENI. The CDR3 is 16 residues long. V was pared by 0 bases and J by 1 base, with 10 bases between. Generated by immunoSEQ multiplex PCR, the TCRdb table keeps only in-frame clones and is missing some. The sample lists under 60,000 clones, about 73% occurring once. There was relapse after autologous stem cell transplantation in every patient, and there was variation in brentuximab vedotin exposure. Complete response, partial response or progressive disease were the best responses. In this sample, this clone turned up a few times. Its antigen is currently unknown. The clonotype was recovered from a human donor with classical Hodgkin lymphoma. This chain links TRBV18 with TRBJ1-5; D uncertain. The material was peripheral blood mononuclear cells (PBMCs), obtained at baseline. CDR3 coding DNA: TGTGCCAGCTCACCACCGGGTCAGACCAGCAATCAGCCCCAGCATTTT. It yields the protein CASSPPGQTSNQPQHF.